Below are 3 T cell receptor beta chains sequenced from a single sample in a study of T-cell memory formation after mild COVID-19 (dated by TCRdb to 2020 to 2022). The method was 5' RACE. Sequencing used an Illumina NovaSeq 6000. TCRdb itself trimmed the public reads at Q25 with fastp, ran MiXCR and retained productive beta chains. Records with the same CDR3 protein are collapsed into one entry carrying the most frequent genes and DNA. Across this sample there are roughly 280,000 distinct CDR3 sequences, with roughly 15% seen only once. The top ten clonotypes cover more than 20% of the sample. Sequenced material: PBMCs or a T cell subset sorted from them (not recorded which). The receptors come from a man between 18 and 35 years old who had mild COVID-19 (a few samples of this study predate the infection). The sample titles of this study are shuffled in the database, so cell type and time point are left out; the donor was told from shared clones.

The V and J genes are TRBV28 and TRBJ2-7; 9 bases match TRBD1. Germline CDR1 reads MDHEN; CDR2 reads SYDVKM. The CDR3 covers 15 residues. V dropped 6 bases and J dropped 3; count of bases not matched to a gene: 9. The CDR3 sequence: CASSSRTGEGYEQYV. As DNA, the CDR3 is TGTGCCAGCAGCTCCCGGACAGGGGAGGGCTACGAGCAGTACGTC.

This clonotype was detected only once. CDR3 sequence (DNA): TGTGCCAGCAGCTTACGTGTCGAAGGGACCCAGTACTTC. It codes for CASSLRVEGTQYF. V and J are TRBV11-2 and TRBJ2-5; D uncertain. Germline values: CDR1 SGHAT, CDR2 FQNNGV. Between the trimmed V and J ends, which lost 2 bases and 7 bases, there was a span of 11 bases. The CDR3 sequence is 13 residues long.

CDR3 nucleotides: TGTGCCAGCAGTGGCCCCGGGGGGACCCAGTACTTC. Protein: CASSGPGGTQYF. This rearrangement joins TRBV25-1 to TRBJ2-5, with a weak D call TRBD2 (6 bases). Germline V gives CDR1 MGHDK, CDR2 SYGVNS. The CDR3 length is 12 residues. The V end lost 4 bases, the J end lost 7 bases, and 10 bases lay between the germline ends.